This T cell receptor beta chain is from a study of immune characterization of retroperitoneal liposarcoma. MiXCR was run by TCRdb on the PCR reads, yielding one entry per CDR3 protein. The sample consists of about 10,000 distinct CDR3 sequences, 50% of them appearing once. This CDR3 is built from 12 residues. Germline CDR1 MNHGY, CDR2 SAAAGT. The rearrangement joins TRBV6-8 to TRBJ2-1, with a tentative D call TRBD1 (5 bases). The J call could be wrong; TRBJ2-7 is a better fit for the DNA end. The sequencing sample was made of tumor tissue. The sequence derives from a female donor with retroperitoneal liposarcoma. The CDR3 DNA is TGTGCCAGCAGTTACACAGGCTTGGAGCAGTACTTC. It encodes CASSYTGLEQYF.